This T cell receptor beta chain was retrieved from a study of response to subunit inactivated influenza vaccine. TCRdb re-called the RT-PCR reads through MiXCR, storing one row per CDR3 protein. In the table there are over 400,000 distinct CDR3 sequences, 10% to 15% of which are singletons. Study findings and constraints: Each seasonal influenza vaccination, the authors suggested, recruits few new T cells.

Details on this clonotype: Its antigen is currently unknown.

CDR3 length equals 13 residues. Germline CDR1 MGHRA, CDR2 YSYEKL. V lost 6 bases, J lost 5 bases, and 13 bases lay in between. V usage is TRBV4-1 and J usage is TRBJ2-5; possible D gene TRBD1, 6 bases. The specimen comprised PBMCs from blood, sampled more than 35 days after vaccination. This receptor was identified in a man in his fifties or sixties who received an inactivated influenza vaccine. The CDR3 sequence: CASSLTGYETQYF. In DNA, the CDR3 is TGCGCCAGCAGTCTTACAGGGTACGAGACCCAGTACTTC.